Listed here are 5 T cell receptor beta chains from one sample, sequenced in a study of kidney transplant recipient with SARS-CoV-2 infection. TCRdb re-analysed the reads in MiXCR, keeping a single row per CDR3 protein. This sample has approximately 240,000 distinct CDR3 sequences, with about 28% found just once. Here the sequenced sample was a blood sample, taken at baseline and on roughly day 120 from a kidney transplant recipient. The receptor set was obtained from a male patient in his 30s who had COVID-19 and was a kidney transplant recipient. The graft donor may have contributed some T cells.

The V call is TRBV5-8, the J call TRBJ1-4; D is uncertain. The germline CDR1 and CDR2 sequences are SGHTS and YDEGEE. CDR3 length: 15 residues. V shed 6 bases and J shed 7 bases, with 19 bases lying between them. CDR3 protein: CASTFEEGGGEKLFF. The DNA of the CDR3 is TGTGCCAGCACCTTTGAGGAGGGCGGAGGTGAAAAACTGTTTTTT. The full variable domain, its missing parts supplied by reference TRBV5-8 and TRBJ1-4, is EAGVTQSPTHLIKTRGQQATLRCSPISGHTSVYWYQQALGLGLQFLLWYDEGEERNRGNFPPRFSGRQFPNYSSELNVNALELEDSALYLCASTFEEGGGEKLFFGSGTQLSVL.

This clonotype was observed many times. This chain uses TRBV3-2 with TRBJ2-7. TRBV3-2 is a pseudogene segment. This CDR3 region has 13 residues. CDR3 sequence reads: CASSPIGSYEQYF. The CDR3 DNA is TGTGCCAGCAGCCCCATTGGTTCCTACGAGCAGTACTTC.

V and J are TRBV20-1 and TRBJ2-2; 11 positions match TRBD2. The length of the CDR3 is 15 residues. CDR1 is DFQATT, CDR2 SNEGSKA, per germline (reference sequence). V gave up 6 bases and J gave up 2 bases; unmatched junction bases: 5. The CDR3 reads CSAELAGDNTGELFF. The CDR3, as DNA: TGCAGTGCCGAACTAGCGGGGGACAACACCGGGGAGCTGTTTTTT.

On this clonotype itself: A much more abundant neighbour one base away suggests this may be a read error. J is TRBJ2-7 and V is TRBV11-2, with 10 bases that match TRBD2. This CDR3 has 13 amino acids. Germline CDR1 and CDR2: SGHAT and FQNNGV. The CDR3 bases are TGTGCCAGCAGCTTTACTAGCGGGGTCGAGCGGTACTTC. Protein sequence: CASSFTSGVERYF.

This clonotype was seen ten or more times. The V gene is TRBV6-2 or TRBV6-3, the J gene TRBJ1-4, with a tentative D call TRBD1 (6 bases). Per the germline V gene, CDR1 is MNHEY and CDR2 is SVGEGT. This CDR3 spans 17 amino acids. With 6 bases removed from V and 7 bases from J, the gap between germline ends came to 24 bases. The CDR3 sequence: CASSLQFETNRAEKLFF. The CDR3 DNA reads TGTGCCAGCAGCCTACAATTCGAAACCAACAGGGCTGAAAAACTGTTTTTT.